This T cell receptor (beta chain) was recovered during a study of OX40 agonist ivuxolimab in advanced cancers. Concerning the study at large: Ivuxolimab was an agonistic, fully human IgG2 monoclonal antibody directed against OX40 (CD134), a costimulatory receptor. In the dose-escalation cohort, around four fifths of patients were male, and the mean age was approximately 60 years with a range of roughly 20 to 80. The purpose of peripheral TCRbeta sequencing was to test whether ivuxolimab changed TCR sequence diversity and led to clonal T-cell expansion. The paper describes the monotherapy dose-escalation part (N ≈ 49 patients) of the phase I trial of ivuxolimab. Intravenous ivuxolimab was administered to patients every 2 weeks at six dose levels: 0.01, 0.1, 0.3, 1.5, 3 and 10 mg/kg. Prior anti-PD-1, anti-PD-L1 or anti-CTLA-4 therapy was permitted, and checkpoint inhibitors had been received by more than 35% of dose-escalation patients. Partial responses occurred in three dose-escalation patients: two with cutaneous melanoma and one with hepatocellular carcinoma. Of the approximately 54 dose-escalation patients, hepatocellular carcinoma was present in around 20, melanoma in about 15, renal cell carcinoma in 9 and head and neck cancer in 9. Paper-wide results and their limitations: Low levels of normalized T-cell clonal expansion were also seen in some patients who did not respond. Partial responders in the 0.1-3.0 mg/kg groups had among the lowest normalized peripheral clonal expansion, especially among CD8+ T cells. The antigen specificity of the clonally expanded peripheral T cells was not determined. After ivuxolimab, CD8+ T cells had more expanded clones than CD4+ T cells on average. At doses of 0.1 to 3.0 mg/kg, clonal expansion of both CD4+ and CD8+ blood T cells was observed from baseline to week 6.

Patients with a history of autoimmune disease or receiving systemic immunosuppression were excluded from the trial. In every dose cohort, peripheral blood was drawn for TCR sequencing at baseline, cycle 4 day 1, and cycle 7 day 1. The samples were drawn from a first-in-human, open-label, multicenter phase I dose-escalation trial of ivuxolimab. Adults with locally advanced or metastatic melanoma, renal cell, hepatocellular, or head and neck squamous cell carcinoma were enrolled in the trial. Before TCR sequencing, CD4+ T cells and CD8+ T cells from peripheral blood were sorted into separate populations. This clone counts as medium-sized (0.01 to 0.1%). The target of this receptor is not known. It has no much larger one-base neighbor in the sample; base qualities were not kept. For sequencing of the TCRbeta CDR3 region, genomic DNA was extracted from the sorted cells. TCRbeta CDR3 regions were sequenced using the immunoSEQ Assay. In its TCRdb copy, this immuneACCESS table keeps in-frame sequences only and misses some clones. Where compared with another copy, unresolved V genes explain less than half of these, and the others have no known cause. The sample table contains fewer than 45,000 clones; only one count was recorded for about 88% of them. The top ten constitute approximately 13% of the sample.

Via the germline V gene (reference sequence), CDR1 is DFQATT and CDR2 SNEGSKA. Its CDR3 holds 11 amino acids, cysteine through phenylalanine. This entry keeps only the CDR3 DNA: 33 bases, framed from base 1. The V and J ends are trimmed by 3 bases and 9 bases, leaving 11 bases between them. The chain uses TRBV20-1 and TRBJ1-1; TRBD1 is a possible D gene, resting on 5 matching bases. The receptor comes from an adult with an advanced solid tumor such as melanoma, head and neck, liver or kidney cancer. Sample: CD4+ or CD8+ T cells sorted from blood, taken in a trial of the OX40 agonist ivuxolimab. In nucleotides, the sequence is TGCAGTGCTAGGTTCAGGGAGAAAGCTTTCTTT. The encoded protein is CSARFREKAFF.